These T cell receptor beta chains were read from a single sample in a study of CD8 T cells in ankylosing spondylitis. TCRdb processed the 5' RACE reads anew with MiXCR; each CDR3 protein has one entry. This table has roughly 470,000 distinct CDR3 sequences, approximately 26% appearing once. The sample taken for sequencing was blood, either unsorted or a sorted T cell fraction (not recorded which). These receptors were collected from a male donor with ankylosing spondylitis. Each CDR3 is given with its conserved first and last residue.

TRBV28	TRBJ2-3	CASRTDRGIDTQYF
TRBV14	TRBJ2-2	CASSPLLRQGGTGELFF
TRBV20-1	TRBJ2-3	CSANTGAGGPTDTQYF
TRBV3-1	TRBJ2-7	CASSQDSRGSSYEQYF
TRBV5-1	TRBJ2-1	CASSLLGGDNEQFF
TRBV5-1	TRBJ1-5	CASSLAQGKQPQHF
TRBV20-1	TRBJ2-2	CSAGGLETGELFF
TRBV7-9	TRBJ2-2	CASSFQGATTGELFF
TRBV7-9	TRBJ2-7	CASSFAFRTEAYEQYF
TRBV5-1	TRBJ2-5	CASSREMQETQYF
TRBV12-3/TRBV12-4	TRBJ2-3	CASAPPSGRTDTQYF
TRBV11-2	TRBJ1-2	CASSLAGANIYGYTF
TRBV5-1	TRBJ2-1	CASSLEASNYNEQFF
TRBV4-1	TRBJ2-4	CASSRETKNIQYF
TRBV3-1	TRBJ1-1	CASTRGVGNTEAFF
TRBV2	TRBJ2-1	CATESAFF
TRBV3-1	TRBJ1-2	CASSQQAEDYGYTF
TRBV5-5	TRBJ2-5	CASSLGAFQETQYF
TRBV5-1	TRBJ1-1	CASSLWRGGGTEAFF
TRBV18	TRBJ1-1	CASSPVGGESPEAFF
TRBV7-2	TRBJ2-1	CASSLQGDGEQFF
TRBV12-3/TRBV12-4	TRBJ2-3	CASRSPNGGSTDTQYF